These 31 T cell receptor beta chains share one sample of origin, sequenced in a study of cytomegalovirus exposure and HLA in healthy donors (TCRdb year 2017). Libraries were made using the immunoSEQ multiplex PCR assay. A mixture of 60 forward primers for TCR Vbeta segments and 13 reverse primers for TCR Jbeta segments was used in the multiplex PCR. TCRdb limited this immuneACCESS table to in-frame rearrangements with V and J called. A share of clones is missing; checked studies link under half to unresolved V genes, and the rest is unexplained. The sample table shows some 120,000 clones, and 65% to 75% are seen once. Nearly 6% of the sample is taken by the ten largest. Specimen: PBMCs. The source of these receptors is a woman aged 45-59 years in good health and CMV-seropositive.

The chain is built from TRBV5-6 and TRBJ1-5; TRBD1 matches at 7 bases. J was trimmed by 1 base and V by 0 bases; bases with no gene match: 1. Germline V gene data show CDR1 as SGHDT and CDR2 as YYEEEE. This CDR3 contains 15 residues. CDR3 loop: CASSLAGGSNQPQHF. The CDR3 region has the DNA TGTGCCAGCAGCTTGGCAGGGGGAAGCAATCAGCCCCAGCATTTT.

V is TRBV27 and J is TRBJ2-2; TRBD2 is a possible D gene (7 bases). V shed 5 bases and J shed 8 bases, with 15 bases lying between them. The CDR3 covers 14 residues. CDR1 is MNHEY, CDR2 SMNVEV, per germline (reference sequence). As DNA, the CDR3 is TGTGCCAGCAGTCTACTAGGGGGGGCGGGGGAGCTGTTTTTT. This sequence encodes CASSLLGGAGELFF.

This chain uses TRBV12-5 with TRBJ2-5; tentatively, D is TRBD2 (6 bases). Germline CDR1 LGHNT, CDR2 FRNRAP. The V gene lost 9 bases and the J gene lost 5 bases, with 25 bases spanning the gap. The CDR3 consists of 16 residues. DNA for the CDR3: TGTGCTAGCGCGGGACCCTTGACTGTTAGCGGCGAGACCCAGTACTTC. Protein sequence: CASAGPLTVSGETQYF.

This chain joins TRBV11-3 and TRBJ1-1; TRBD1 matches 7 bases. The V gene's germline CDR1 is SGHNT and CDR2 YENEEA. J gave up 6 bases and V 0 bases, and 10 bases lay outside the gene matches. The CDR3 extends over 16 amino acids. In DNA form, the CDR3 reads TGTGCCAGCAGCTTAGATAATTGGACAGGAAAATCTGAAGCTTTCTTT. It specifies CASSLDNWTGKSEAFF.

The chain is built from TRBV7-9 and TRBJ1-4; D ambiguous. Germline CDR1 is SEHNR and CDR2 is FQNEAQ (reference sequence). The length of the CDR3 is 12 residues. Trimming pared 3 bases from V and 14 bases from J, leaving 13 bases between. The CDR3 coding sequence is TGTGCCAGCAGCTTGTCCCGGGATCGGCTGTTTTTT. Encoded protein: CASSLSRDRLFF.

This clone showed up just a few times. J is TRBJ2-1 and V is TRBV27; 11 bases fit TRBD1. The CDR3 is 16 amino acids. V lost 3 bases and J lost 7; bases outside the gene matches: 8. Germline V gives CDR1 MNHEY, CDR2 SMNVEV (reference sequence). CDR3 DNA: TGTGCCAGCAGTTTCCTCGGGACAGGGGGGAGGAATGAGCAGTTCTTC. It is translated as CASSFLGTGGRNEQFF.

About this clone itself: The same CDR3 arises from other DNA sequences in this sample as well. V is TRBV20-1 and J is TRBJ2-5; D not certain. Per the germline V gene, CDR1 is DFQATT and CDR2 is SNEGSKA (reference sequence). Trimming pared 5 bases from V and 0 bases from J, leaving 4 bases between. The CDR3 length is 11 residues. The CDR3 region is CSAQYQETQYF. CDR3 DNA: TGCAGTGCTCAGTACCAAGAGACCCAGTACTTC.

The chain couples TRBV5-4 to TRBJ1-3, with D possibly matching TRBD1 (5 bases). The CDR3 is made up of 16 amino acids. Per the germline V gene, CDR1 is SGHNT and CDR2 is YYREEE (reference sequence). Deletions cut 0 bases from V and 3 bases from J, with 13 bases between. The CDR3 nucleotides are TGTGCCAGCAGCTTGGCCGTTGGGGCGCGTGGAAACACCATATATTTT. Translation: CASSLAVGARGNTIYF.

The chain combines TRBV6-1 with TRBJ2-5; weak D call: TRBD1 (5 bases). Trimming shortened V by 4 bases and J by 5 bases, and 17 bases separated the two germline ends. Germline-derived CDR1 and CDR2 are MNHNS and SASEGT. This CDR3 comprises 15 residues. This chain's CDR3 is CASSVGRVALETQYF. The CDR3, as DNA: TGTGCCAGCAGTGTGGGCAGGGTGGCGCTTGAGACCCAGTACTTC.

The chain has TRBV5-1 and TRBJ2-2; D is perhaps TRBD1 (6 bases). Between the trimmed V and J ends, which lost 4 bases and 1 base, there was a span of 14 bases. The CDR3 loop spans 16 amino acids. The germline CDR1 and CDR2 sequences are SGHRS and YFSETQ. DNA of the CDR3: TGCGCCAGCAGCAACCGGGACAACCAGAACACCGGGGAGCTGTTTTTT. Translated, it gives CASSNRDNQNTGELFF.

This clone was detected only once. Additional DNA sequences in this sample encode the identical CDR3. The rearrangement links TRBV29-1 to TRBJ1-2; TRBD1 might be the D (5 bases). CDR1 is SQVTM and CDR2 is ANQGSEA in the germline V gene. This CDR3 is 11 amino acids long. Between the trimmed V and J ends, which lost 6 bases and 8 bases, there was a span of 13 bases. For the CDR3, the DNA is TGCAGCGTGTGGTCAGGGCAAGGCTACACCTTC. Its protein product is CSVWSGQGYTF.

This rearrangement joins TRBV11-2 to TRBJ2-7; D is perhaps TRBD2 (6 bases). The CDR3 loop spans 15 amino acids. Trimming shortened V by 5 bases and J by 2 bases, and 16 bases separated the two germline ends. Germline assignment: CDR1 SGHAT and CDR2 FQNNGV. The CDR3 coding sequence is TGTGCCAGCAGCCCCCGCCCGCGCGGGGCCTACGAGCAGTACTTC. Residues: CASSPRPRGAYEQYF. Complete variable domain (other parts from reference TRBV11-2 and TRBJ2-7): EAGVAQSPRYKIIEKRQSVAFWCNPISGHATLYWYQQILGQGPKLLIQFQNNGVVDDSQLPKDRFSAERLKGVDSTLKIQPAKLEDSAVYLCASSPRPRGAYEQYFGPGTRLTVT.

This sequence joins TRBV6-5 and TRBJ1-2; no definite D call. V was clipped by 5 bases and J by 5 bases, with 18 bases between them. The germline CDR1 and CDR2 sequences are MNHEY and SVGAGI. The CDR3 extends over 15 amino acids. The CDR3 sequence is CASSAYWRAGYGYTF. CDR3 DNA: TGTGCCAGCAGTGCCTATTGGAGGGCTGGTTATGGCTACACCTTC.

DNA of the CDR3: TGTGCCAGCAGCCCCATAGCGGGGGGGCACATCTACGAGCAGTACTTC. Its protein is CASSPIAGGHIYEQYF. The chain uses TRBV14 and TRBJ2-7, with 11 bases identical to TRBD2. In germline, CDR1 is SGHDN, CDR2 FVKESK. CDR3 size: 16 residues. V lost 4 bases to trimming and J lost 3 bases; unmatched junction nucleotides: 8.

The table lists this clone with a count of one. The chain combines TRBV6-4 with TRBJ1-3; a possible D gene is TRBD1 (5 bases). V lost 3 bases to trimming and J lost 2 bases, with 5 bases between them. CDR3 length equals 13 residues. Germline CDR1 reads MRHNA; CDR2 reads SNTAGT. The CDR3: CASSEGAGNTIYF. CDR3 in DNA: TGTGCCAGCAGTGAAGGGGCTGGAAACACCATATATTTT.

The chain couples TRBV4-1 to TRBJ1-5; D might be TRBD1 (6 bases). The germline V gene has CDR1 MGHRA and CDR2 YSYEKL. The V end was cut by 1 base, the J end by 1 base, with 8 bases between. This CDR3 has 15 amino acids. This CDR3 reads CASSQAGASNQPQHF. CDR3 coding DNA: TGCGCCAGCAGCCAAGCAGGGGCCAGCAATCAGCCCCAGCATTTT.

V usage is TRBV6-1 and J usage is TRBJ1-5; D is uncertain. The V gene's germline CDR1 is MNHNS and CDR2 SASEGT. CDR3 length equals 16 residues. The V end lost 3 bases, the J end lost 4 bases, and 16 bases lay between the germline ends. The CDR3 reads CASSDGLRVGNQPQHF. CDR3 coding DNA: TGTGCCAGCAGTGATGGATTGAGGGTGGGAAATCAGCCCCAGCATTTT.

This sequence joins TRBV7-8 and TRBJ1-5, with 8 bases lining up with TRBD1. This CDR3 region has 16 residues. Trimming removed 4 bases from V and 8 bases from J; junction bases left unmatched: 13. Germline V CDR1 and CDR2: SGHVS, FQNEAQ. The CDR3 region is CASSYPSGPGGKPQHF. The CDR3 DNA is TGTGCCAGCAGCTACCCCTCCGGTCCAGGGGGCAAGCCCCAGCATTTT.

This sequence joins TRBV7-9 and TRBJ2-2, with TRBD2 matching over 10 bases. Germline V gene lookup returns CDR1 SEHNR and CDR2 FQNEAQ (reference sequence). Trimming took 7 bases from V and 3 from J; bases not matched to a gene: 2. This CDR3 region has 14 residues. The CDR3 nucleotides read TGTGCCAGCACTAGCGGGGGCTACACCGGGGAGCTGTTTTTT. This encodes CASTSGGYTGELFF.

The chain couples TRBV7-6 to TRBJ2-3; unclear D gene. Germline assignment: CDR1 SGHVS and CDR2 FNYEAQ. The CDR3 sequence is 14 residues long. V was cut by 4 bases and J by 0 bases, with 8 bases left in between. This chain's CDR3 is CASSSPLSTDTQYF. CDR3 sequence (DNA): TGTGCCAGCAGCTCCCCCTTAAGCACAGATACGCAGTATTTT. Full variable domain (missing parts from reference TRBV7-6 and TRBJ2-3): GAGVSQSPRYKVTKRGQDVALRCDPISGHVSLYWYRQALGQGPEFLTYFNYEAQQDKSGLPNDRFSAERPEGSISTLTIQRTEQRDSAMYRCASSSPLSTDTQYFGPGTRLTVL.

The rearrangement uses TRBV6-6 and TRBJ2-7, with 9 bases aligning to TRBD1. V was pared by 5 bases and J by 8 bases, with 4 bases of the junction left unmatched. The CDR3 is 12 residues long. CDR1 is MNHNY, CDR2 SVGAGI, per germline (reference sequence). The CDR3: CASSGDRVQQYF. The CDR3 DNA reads TGTGCCAGCAGTGGGGACAGGGTTCAGCAGTACTTC.

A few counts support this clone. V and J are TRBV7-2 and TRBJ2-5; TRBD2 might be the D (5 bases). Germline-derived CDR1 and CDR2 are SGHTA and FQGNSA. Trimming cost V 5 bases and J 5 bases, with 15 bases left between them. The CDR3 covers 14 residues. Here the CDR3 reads CASSLSWGAETQYF. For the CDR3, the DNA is TGTGCCAGCAGCCTCAGTTGGGGAGCGGAGACCCAGTACTTC.

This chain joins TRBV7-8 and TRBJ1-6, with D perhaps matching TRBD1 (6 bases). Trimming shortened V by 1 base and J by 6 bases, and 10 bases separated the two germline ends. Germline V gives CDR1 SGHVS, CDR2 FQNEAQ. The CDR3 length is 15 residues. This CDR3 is CASSLEYRVNSPLHF. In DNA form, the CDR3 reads TGTGCCAGCAGCTTAGAGTACAGGGTTAATTCACCCCTCCACTTT.

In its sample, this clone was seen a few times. The CDR3 reads CASSEAGDSSYGYTF. Here the CDR3 DNA reads TGTGCCAGCAGTGAAGCCGGGGACAGTTCCTATGGCTACACCTTC. This chain connects TRBV6-1 to TRBJ1-2; TRBD1 aligns across 7 bases. Losses at the gene ends were 0 bases for V and 4 bases for J; bases not matched to a gene: 5. The CDR3 sequence is 15 residues long. Germline V gene sequence: CDR1 MNHNS, CDR2 SASEGT.

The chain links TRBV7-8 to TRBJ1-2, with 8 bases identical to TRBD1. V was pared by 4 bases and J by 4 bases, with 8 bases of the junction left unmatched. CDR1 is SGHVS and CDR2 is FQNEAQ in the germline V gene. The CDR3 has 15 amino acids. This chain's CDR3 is CASSSSRTGSYGYTF. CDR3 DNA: TGTGCCAGCAGCTCAAGCCGGACAGGGAGCTATGGCTACACCTTC.

In DNA, the CDR3 is TGTGCCAGCAGCCCACGTCCGAGCACAGGGGGCTACTCCACTGAAGCTTTCTTT. It specifies CASSPRPSTGGYSTEAFF. V and J are TRBV9 and TRBJ1-1, with 9 nucleotides matching TRBD1. Germline CDR1 is SGDLS and CDR2 is YYNGEE. This CDR3 has 18 residues. With 4 bases clipped from V and 4 bases from J, the junction kept 17 bases outside the gene matches.

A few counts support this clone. Written as DNA, the CDR3 is TGCAGCGTTGGGAACAGGGTAACAGCTTTCTTT. This codes for CSVGNRVTAFF. The rearrangement uses TRBV29-1 and TRBJ1-1, with D maybe TRBD1 (6 bases). Trimming removed 4 bases from V and 10 bases from J, with 13 bases in between. The CDR3 is 11 amino acids. CDR1 and CDR2 (germline): SQVTM, ANQGSEA.

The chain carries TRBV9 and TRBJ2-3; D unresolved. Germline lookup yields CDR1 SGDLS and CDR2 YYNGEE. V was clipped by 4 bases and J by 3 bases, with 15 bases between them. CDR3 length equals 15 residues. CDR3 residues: CASSISAARTDTQYF. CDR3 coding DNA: TGTGCCAGCAGCATCTCCGCGGCTAGGACAGATACGCAGTATTTT.

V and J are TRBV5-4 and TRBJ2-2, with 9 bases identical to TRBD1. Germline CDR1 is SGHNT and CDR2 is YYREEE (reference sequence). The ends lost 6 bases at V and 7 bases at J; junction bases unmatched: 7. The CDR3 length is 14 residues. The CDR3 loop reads CASNTGTGIGELFF. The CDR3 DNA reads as TGTGCCAGCAACACAGGGACAGGGATCGGGGAGCTGTTTTTT.

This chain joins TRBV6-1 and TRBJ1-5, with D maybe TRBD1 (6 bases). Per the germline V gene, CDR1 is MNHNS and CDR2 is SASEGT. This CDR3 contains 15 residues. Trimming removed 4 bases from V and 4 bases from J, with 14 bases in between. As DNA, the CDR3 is TGTGCCAGCAGTGTTGCCGGGACATCTAATCAGCCCCAGCATTTT. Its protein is CASSVAGTSNQPQHF.

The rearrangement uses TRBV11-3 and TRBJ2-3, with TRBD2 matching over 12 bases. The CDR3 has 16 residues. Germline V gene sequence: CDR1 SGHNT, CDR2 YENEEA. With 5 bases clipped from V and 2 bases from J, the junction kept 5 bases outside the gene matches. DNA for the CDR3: TGTGCCAGCAGCCCTCGACTAGCGGGGGCCACAGATACGCAGTATTTT. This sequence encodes CASSPRLAGATDTQYF.